This TCR beta chain was sequenced in a study of CD8 T cells in ankylosing spondylitis. Molecular-barcoded quantitative 5'-RACE produced these TCR beta libraries. TCRdb reprocessed the 5' RACE reads with MiXCR, giving one entry per CDR3 protein. The data contain about 220,000 distinct CDR3 sequences, about 18% of them singletons. Study-wide results and caveats: What seemed typical of ankylosing spondylitis blood was a TCR beta motif built from fewer than ten highly homologous variants. Prior literature has documented some motif variants in synovial fluid and blood from reactive arthritis. Researchers reportedly found disease-linked clones significantly enriched in matched ankylosing spondylitis synovial fluid.

The CDR3 totals 17 residues. Germline assignment: CDR1 SGHTA and CDR2 FQGTGA. V lost 4 bases to trimming and J lost 3 bases; unmatched junction nucleotides: 13. As regards this clonotype: The antigen remains undetermined.

The sequence was collected from a male donor with ankylosing spondylitis. V and J are TRBV7-3 and TRBJ2-3; 7 bases are a match to TRBD1. Sequenced: blood, either unsorted or a sorted T cell fraction (not recorded which). The CDR3 loop reads CASSSSPTGFGTDTQYF. As DNA, the CDR3 is TGTGCCAGCAGCTCTAGCCCGACAGGGTTTGGAACAGATACGCAGTATTTT.